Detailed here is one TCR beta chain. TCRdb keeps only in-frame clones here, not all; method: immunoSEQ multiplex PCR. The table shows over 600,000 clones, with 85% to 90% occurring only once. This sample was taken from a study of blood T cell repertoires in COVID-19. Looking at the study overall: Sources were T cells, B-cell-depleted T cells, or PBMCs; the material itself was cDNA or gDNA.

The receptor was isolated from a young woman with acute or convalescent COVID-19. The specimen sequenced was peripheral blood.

The CDR3 reads CASSLIPGAGEQYF. In DNA form, the CDR3 reads TGTGCCAGCAGCTTAATACCGGGTGCGGGGGAGCAGTACTTC. The chain is built from TRBV7-3 and TRBJ2-7; maybe TRBD2 (6 bases). Trimming pared 1 base from V and 7 bases from J, leaving 14 bases between. The CDR3 length is 14 residues. Per germline, CDR1 SGHTA and CDR2 FQGTGA.